Following are 28 T cell receptor beta chains from one sample sequenced in a study of T cells in Graves' hyperthyroidism and ophthalmopathy. Amplified regions were TCR beta CDR3 sequences from RNA transcripts. In the first-round RT-PCR of the TCR CDR3, the HTBI primer set was used. TCRdb itself ran the multiplex PCR reads through MiXCR, one entry per CDR3 protein. The top ten hold roughly 23% of the sample, which has roughly 180,000 distinct CDR3 sequences, over 7.5% seen once. The sample taken for sequencing was blood. These receptors were obtained from a woman younger than 35 with Graves' hyperthyroidism that later progressed to Graves' ophthalmopathy.

This clonotype was seen repeatedly, ten times or more. The J gene is TRBJ1-2, the V gene TRBV6-5; D unclear. The CDR3 extends over 13 amino acids. Germline CDR1 MNHEY, CDR2 SVGAGI. The V gene lost 4 bases and the J gene lost 4 bases, with 10 bases spanning the gap. The CDR3 bases are TGTGCCAGCAGTTTCTCCACAACCTATGGCTACACCTTC. It yields the protein CASSFSTTYGYTF.

Ten or more counts support this clonotype. This chain joins TRBV27 and TRBJ2-5; 8 bases match TRBD1. V shed 4 bases, J shed 1 base, and the junction held 8 bases outside the gene matches. Germline CDR1 and CDR2: MNHEY and SMNVEV (reference sequence). The CDR3 loop spans 16 amino acids. DNA for the CDR3: TGTGCCAGCAGTTGCCGGGACAGGCGGCTCCAAGAGACCCAGTACTTC. Residues: CASSCRDRRLQETQYF.

This clonotype occurred many times. This chain uses TRBV6-1 with TRBJ2-5; D unresolved. Trimming left V 5 bases short and J 3 bases short, with 10 bases between. The germline CDR1 and CDR2 sequences are MNHNS and SASEGT. This CDR3 spans 13 amino acids. The CDR3 here is CASSKQAEETQYF. The CDR3 DNA sequence: TGTGCCAGCAGTAAGCAGGCGGAAGAGACCCAGTACTTC.

This clonotype was recorded at least ten times. This chain links TRBV3-1 with TRBJ1-1; D is uncertain. Between the trimmed V and J ends, which lost 1 base and 10 bases, there was a span of 13 bases. The CDR3 totals 13 residues. CDR1 LGHDT and CDR2 YNNKEL come from the germline V gene (reference sequence). CDR3 nucleotides: TGTGCCAGCAGCCAAGGTAGACAAGGGATAGCTTTCTTT. Amino acids: CASSQGRQGIAFF.

This clonotype occurred a few times. The V gene is TRBV6-1, the J gene TRBJ2-5; TRBD1 aligns across 8 bases. CDR3 length: 13 residues. V shed 6 bases and J 4 bases; nucleotides not matched to a gene: 4. The germline V gene encodes CDR1 MNHNS and CDR2 SASEGT. As DNA, the CDR3 is TGTGCCAGCAGAACACAGGGGGGAGAGACCCAGTACTTC. Protein: CASRTQGGETQYF.

This clonotype was seen at least ten times. This rearrangement joins TRBV7-9 to TRBJ2-1, with D possibly called TRBD1 or TRBD2 (6 bases each). The germline V gene has CDR1 SEHNR and CDR2 FQNEAQ (reference sequence). This CDR3 has 13 residues. Trimming stripped 4 bases from V and 12 bases from J, with 16 bases between. CDR3 amino acids: CASSSGAVQRQFF. For the CDR3, the DNA is TGTGCCAGCAGCTCGGGGGCGGTCCAGCGGCAGTTCTTC.

This clonotype appeared many times. The CDR3 loop reads CASSPRQGAADEQYF. CDR3 bases: TGTGCCAGCTCACCACGACAGGGGGCTGCCGACGAGCAGTACTTC. The genes are TRBV18 and TRBJ2-7, with 10 positions matching TRBD1. CDR1 and CDR2 from the germline V gene are KGHSH and LQKENI. This CDR3 spans 15 amino acids. Unmatched junction bases numbered 5, after V lost 1 base and J lost 5 bases.

This clonotype was detected ten times or more. The J gene is TRBJ1-6, the V gene TRBV7-6; D is unresolved. V was shortened by 6 bases and J by 0 bases, with 6 bases between the two germline ends. CDR3 length: 14 amino acids. Germline V lookup: CDR1 SGHVS, CDR2 FNYEAQ. The CDR3 coding sequence is TGTGCCAGCAGTAAGAGCTCCTATAATTCACCCCTCCACTTT. Translated, it gives CASSKSSYNSPLHF.

Here the CDR3 DNA reads TGTGCCTGGAGTCGACTAGCGGGACTGAGGGAGCAGTACTTC. Protein product: CAWSRLAGLREQYF. The chain links TRBV30 to TRBJ2-7; the match to TRBD2 covers 11 bases. Germline V gives CDR1 GTSNPN, CDR2 SVGIG (reference sequence). V trimming: 2 bases; J trimming: 7 bases; junction bases outside the gene matches: 7. The CDR3 is made up of 14 amino acids.

The table lists this clonotype with a few counts. J is TRBJ2-7 and V is TRBV2; unclear D gene. V dropped 2 bases and J dropped 4 bases, with 6 bases sitting between them. The CDR3 covers 12 residues. Germline CDR1 reads SNHLY; CDR2 reads FYNNEI. The CDR3 is CASSESPYEQYF. The CDR3 region has the DNA TGTGCCAGCAGTGAAAGTCCTTACGAGCAGTACTTC.

This clonotype was recorded many times. V is TRBV3-1 and J is TRBJ2-2; possibly TRBD1 for D (6 bases). In germline, CDR1 is LGHDT, CDR2 YNNKEL (reference sequence). The CDR3 length is 12 residues. With 8 bases removed from V and 5 bases from J, the gap between germline ends came to 9 bases. CDR3 amino acids: CASSQGTGELFF. The CDR3 DNA reads TGTGCCAGCTCACAGGGAACCGGGGAGCTGTTTTTT.

The rearrangement links TRBV13 to TRBJ2-7; weak D call: TRBD2 (5 bases). V shed 4 bases and J shed 3 bases, with 28 bases lying between them. Per the germline V gene, CDR1 is PRHDT and CDR2 is FYEKMQ (reference sequence). This CDR3 is 19 amino acids long. CDR3 bases: TGTGCCAGCAGCTCCGGTGGGTACTCATTCACGCCGAGGGACTACGAGCAGTACTTC. It yields the protein CASSSGGYSFTPRDYEQYF.

This clonotype was picked up many times. The CDR3, as DNA: TGTGCCAGCAGTTTATGGCCCTATGGCTACACCTTC. Protein: CASSLWPYGYTF. V and J are TRBV28 and TRBJ1-2; D gene uncertain. This CDR3 contains 12 residues. The V gene's germline CDR1 is MDHEN and CDR2 SYDVKM. The V end lost 0 bases, the J end lost 4 bases, and 3 bases lay between the germline ends.

This clonotype was seen ten or more times. This chain joins TRBV9 and TRBJ2-7, with D unclear. Trimming left V 4 bases short and J 4 bases short, with 18 bases between. The germline V gene encodes CDR1 SGDLS and CDR2 YYNGEE. There are 15 residues in the CDR3. In DNA form, the CDR3 reads TGTGCCAGCAGCCCCAATGGGGTGGGAACGTACGAGCAGTACTTC. Its protein product is CASSPNGVGTYEQYF.

In this sample, this clonotype turned up many times. The chain carries TRBV12-3 or TRBV12-4 and TRBJ1-6; D remains unclear. The CDR3 spans 15 residues. V was pared by 2 bases and J by 9 bases, with 14 bases between. This CDR3 reads CASSLKETQPSPLHF. Written as DNA, the CDR3 is TGTGCCAGCAGTTTAAAGGAGACACAACCTTCACCCCTCCACTTT.

This clonotype has at least ten counts. The chain employs TRBV12-3 or TRBV12-4 and TRBJ1-2, with D unclear. The CDR3 runs to 14 residues. The V gene lost 4 bases and the J gene lost 1 base, with 10 bases spanning the gap. CDR3 sequence: CASSSRGDNYGYTF. The CDR3 nucleotides read TGTGCCAGCAGTTCCCGAGGAGATAACTATGGCTACACCTTC.

On this clonotype: A much larger clone differs by one base, so this may be a read error. This chain uses TRBV6-1 with TRBJ2-7, with 8 bases that match TRBD1. V shed 7 bases, J shed 0 bases, and the junction held 17 bases outside the gene matches. CDR1 is MNHNS, CDR2 SASEGT, per germline. The CDR3 spans 18 residues. CDR3 in DNA: TGTGCCAGCACTAGAGCACCGCCGGGACAGGAGAACTCCTACGAGCAGTACTTC. It specifies CASTRAPPGQENSYEQYF.

A word on this clonotype: With a much larger clone just one base away, this may be a read error. The gene calls are TRBV3-1 and TRBJ1-3; D remains ambiguous. The V gene lost 0 bases and the J gene lost 4 bases, with 13 bases spanning the gap. The CDR3 covers 16 residues. In germline, CDR1 is LGHDT, CDR2 YNNKEL (reference sequence). The CDR3 DNA reads as TGTGCCAGCAGCCAAGATAGCGGGTTGCGAGGAAACACCATATATTTT. Translating it yields CASSQDSGLRGNTIYF.

In this sample, this clonotype turned up many times. The rearrangement links TRBV7-2 to TRBJ2-7, with 9 positions matching TRBD1. Looked up from germline, CDR1 is SGHTA and CDR2 is FQGNSA. CDR3 length equals 15 residues. Germline trimming cut 3 bases from V and 4 bases from J; bases unmatched to any gene: 7. In nucleotides, the CDR3 is TGTGCCAGCAGCTTTGTATCGACAGGGGGTTACGAGCAGTACTTC. Protein sequence: CASSFVSTGGYEQYF.

The sample holds many counts of this clonotype. The V call is TRBV29-1, the J call TRBJ1-1, with TRBD1 identical over 7 bases. Per the germline V gene, CDR1 is SQVTM and CDR2 is ANQGSEA. V lost 7 bases to trimming and J lost 11 bases; unmatched junction nucleotides: 16. The CDR3 extends over 13 amino acids. This CDR3 is CSADGSGGDLAFF. The CDR3 region has the DNA TGCAGCGCCGATGGTTCAGGGGGGGATCTGGCTTTCTTT.

This clonotype turned up a few times. The chain couples TRBV6-1 to TRBJ2-3, with D uncertain. The CDR3 covers 15 residues. V was cut by 3 bases and J by 6 bases, with 16 bases left in between. CDR1 MNHNS and CDR2 SASEGT come from the germline V gene. The CDR3 spells CASSDGSIGSDTQYF. The DNA of the CDR3 is TGTGCCAGCAGTGATGGGTCTATTGGCTCCGATACGCAGTATTTT.

The chain employs TRBV7-6 and TRBJ1-3; 7 bases are shared with TRBD1. V lost 5 bases and J lost 4; bases outside the gene matches: 14. This CDR3 is built from 17 residues. Germline V CDR1 and CDR2: SGHVS, FNYEAQ. Here the CDR3 DNA reads TGTGCCAGCAGCCCAGGGGGGAGAGGGGGCTCCGGAAACACCATATATTTT. This sequence encodes CASSPGGRGGSGNTIYF.

There are many counts of this clonotype. V gene TRBV3-1 combines with J gene TRBJ2-5, with D maybe TRBD2 (6 bases). The CDR3 is made up of 16 amino acids. Germline V lookup: CDR1 LGHDT, CDR2 YNNKEL (reference sequence). V lost 1 base and J lost 4, with 16 bases in between. CDR3 bases: TGTGCCAGCAGCCAAGCACTCCCCCTGGGGGGAGAGACCCAGTACTTC. Protein sequence: CASSQALPLGGETQYF.

This chain connects TRBV29-1 to TRBJ2-2; D is unresolved. In germline, CDR1 is SQVTM, CDR2 ANQGSEA. V was pared by 3 bases and J by 0 bases, with 11 bases between. This CDR3 comprises 15 residues. The CDR3 coding sequence is TGCAGCGTTGAGCATAGAAGGGCGAACACCGGGGAGCTGTTTTTT. Its translation is CSVEHRRANTGELFF.

The sample holds many counts of this clonotype. This chain uses TRBV7-8 with TRBJ2-2; D gene unclear. This CDR3 has 17 residues. The germline V gene encodes CDR1 SGHVS and CDR2 FQNEAQ. Trimming pared 2 bases from V and 6 bases from J, leaving 19 bases between. In DNA form, the CDR3 reads TGTGCCAGCAGCTTAAGACGGTTAGCAGCACGGGCCGGGGAGCTGTTTTTT. Its protein is CASSLRRLAARAGELFF.

There are many counts of this clonotype. The CDR3 region is CSASSGRDDTDTQYF. The DNA for the CDR3 is TGCAGTGCTAGTTCGGGGCGGGACGACACAGATACGCAGTATTTT. The V gene is TRBV20-1, the J gene TRBJ2-3, with D maybe TRBD2 (6 bases). V was trimmed by 3 bases and J by 2 bases, leaving 15 bases between them. The CDR3 sequence is 15 residues long. CDR1 and CDR2 from the germline V gene are DFQATT and SNEGSKA (reference sequence).

Many counts were recorded for this clonotype. This chain joins TRBV3-1 and TRBJ2-1; 7 positions match TRBD2. CDR3 size: 13 residues. V shed 3 bases, J shed 9 bases, and the junction held 5 bases outside the gene matches. Germline CDR1 is LGHDT and CDR2 is YNNKEL (reference sequence). The CDR3 region has the DNA TGTGCCAGCAGCCAGGGGAGGGCCGTTGAGCAGTTCTTC. This codes for CASSQGRAVEQFF.

This clonotype came up many times. The V gene is TRBV11-3, the J gene TRBJ2-2; 9 positions match TRBD2. The CDR3 contains 14 residues. Trimming took 6 bases from V and 4 from J; bases not matched to a gene: 3. CDR1 is SGHNT and CDR2 is YENEEA in the germline V gene. The CDR3 coding sequence is TGTGCCAGCAGGCAACTAGCGGGCACCGGGGAGCTGTTTTTT. It translates to CASRQLAGTGELFF.